This T cell receptor beta chain is from a study of blood T cell repertoires in COVID-19. CDR3 size: 14 residues. The germline gives CDR1 SGHRS, CDR2 YFSETQ. V lost 7 bases, J lost 10 bases, and 18 bases lay in between. TCRdb keeps only in-frame clones here, not all; method: immunoSEQ multiplex PCR. The sample lists 80,000 to 100,000 clones, about nine tenths occurring once. The clonotype originates from a woman in her fifties or sixties with active or convalescent COVID-19. The chain couples TRBV5-1 to TRBJ1-6; no clear D gene. Sequenced material: peripheral blood. This CDR3 reads CASSLGPYGSPLHF. The CDR3 DNA reads as TGCGCCAGCTCCCTTGGGCCCTATGGGTCACCCCTCCACTTT.